A single sample gave rise to the 5 T cell receptor beta chains below, sequenced in a study of early T cells in non-severe SARS-CoV-2 infection. TCRdb re-analysed the 5' RACE reads in MiXCR, keeping a single row per CDR3 protein. The table lists 35,000 to 40,000 distinct CDR3 sequences, 5.8% of them singletons. Material for sequencing was whole blood. These receptor sequences come from an adult who was a healthcare worker with PCR-confirmed SARS-CoV-2 infection or an uninfected control (not recorded which).

In its sample, this clonotype was seen many times. The chain combines TRBV5-4 with TRBJ2-3; D is unclear. Trimming removed 4 bases at V and 1 base at J, with 10 bases between. This CDR3 region has 14 residues. Germline V lookup: CDR1 SGHNT, CDR2 YYREEE (reference sequence). The CDR3 region has the DNA TGTGCCAGCAGCCAAGAGTGGCGCACAGATACGCAGTATTTT. It yields the protein CASSQEWRTDTQYF.

This clonotype was recorded a few times. The rearrangement links TRBV15 to TRBJ2-1; D is unclear. CDR3 length: 13 residues. Looked up from germline, CDR1 is LNHNV and CDR2 is YYDKDF (reference sequence). V lost 5 bases to trimming and J lost 4 bases, with 9 bases between them. The CDR3 spells CATSVRRYNEQFF. The CDR3 coding sequence is TGTGCCACCAGCGTTCGACGGTACAATGAGCAGTTCTTC.

This clonotype was found many times. The chain uses TRBV7-9 and TRBJ2-2; 8 nucleotides align to TRBD1. V lost 4 bases and J lost 4; bases outside the gene matches: 5. Germline V gene lookup returns CDR1 SEHNR and CDR2 FQNEAQ (reference sequence). The CDR3 consists of 15 residues. The DNA for the CDR3 is TGTGCCAGCAGCTCTCGGACAGGGACCACCGGGGAGCTGTTTTTT. Amino acids: CASSSRTGTTGELFF.

This clonotype was observed many times. The V call is TRBV12-5, the J call TRBJ2-1; D is undetermined. From germline, CDR1 is LGHNT and CDR2 FRNRAP. The V end lost 6 bases, the J end lost 7 bases, and 19 bases lay between the germline ends. CDR3 length: 15 amino acids. The chain's CDR3 is CASGPTPSLGNEQFF. The CDR3 DNA reads as TGTGCTAGTGGCCCCACTCCCTCCCTGGGGAATGAGCAGTTCTTC.

This clonotype was found many times. The rearrangement links TRBV12-3 or TRBV12-4 to TRBJ2-2, with D possibly called TRBD1 or TRBD2 (5 bases each). CDR3 length: 13 amino acids. Trimming took 5 bases from V and 5 from J, leaving 9 bases between them. The CDR3 DNA follows: TGTGCCAGCAGTGGGACCGGTACCGGGGAGCTGTTTTTT. The encoded protein is CASSGTGTGELFF.